This T cell receptor beta chain comes out of a study of response to subunit inactivated influenza vaccine. With respect to this clonotype: Its antigen is not known.

V was shortened by 5 bases and J by 0 bases, with 7 bases between the two germline ends. The CDR3 sequence is 13 residues long. Per germline, CDR1 SGHKS and CDR2 YYEKEE (reference sequence). Via MiXCR, TCRdb re-called the RT-PCR reads, giving one row per CDR3 protein. Among 800,000 or so distinct CDR3 sequences listed, about 20% were seen once. The study's findings and limits: The authors suggested that every seasonal influenza vaccination recruits few new T cells.

V gene TRBV5-5 combines with J gene TRBJ2-3, with D unclear. This specimen consisted of PBMCs from blood, obtained around 5 days after vaccination. The sequence was obtained from a man aged 50 or older who received an inactivated influenza vaccine. This CDR3 is CASSHDSTDTQYF. The CDR3, as DNA: TGTGCCAGCAGTCACGACAGCACAGATACGCAGTATTTT.